This T cell receptor beta chain was retrieved from a study of T cell repertoires and HLA-DP antigens. Points from the study as a whole: Responder cells were total CD4+ cells with a HeLa antigen-presenting system.

Untouched CD4+ T cells were isolated by negative selection, averaging roughly 98% purity. Of note for this clone: Antigen: not known.

Only in-frame clones appear in the TCRdb table, and some are missing; sequencing was by immunoSEQ multiplex PCR. The sample lists fewer than 95,000 clones, roughly 86% occurring once. CDR1 is DFQATT and CDR2 is SNEGSKA in the germline V gene (reference sequence). The CDR3 is 11 residues long. V lost 6 bases and J lost 8, with 10 bases in between. V usage is TRBV20-1 and J usage is TRBJ2-2; possible D gene TRBD1, 6 bases. Sequencing was performed on CD4+ T cells from PBMCs. This clonotype was obtained from a man aged 50 to 59 in good health and CMV-seronegative. CDR3 loop: CSAPRGGELFF. In DNA, the CDR3 is TGCAGTGCGCCCAGGGGTGGGGAGCTGTTTTTT.